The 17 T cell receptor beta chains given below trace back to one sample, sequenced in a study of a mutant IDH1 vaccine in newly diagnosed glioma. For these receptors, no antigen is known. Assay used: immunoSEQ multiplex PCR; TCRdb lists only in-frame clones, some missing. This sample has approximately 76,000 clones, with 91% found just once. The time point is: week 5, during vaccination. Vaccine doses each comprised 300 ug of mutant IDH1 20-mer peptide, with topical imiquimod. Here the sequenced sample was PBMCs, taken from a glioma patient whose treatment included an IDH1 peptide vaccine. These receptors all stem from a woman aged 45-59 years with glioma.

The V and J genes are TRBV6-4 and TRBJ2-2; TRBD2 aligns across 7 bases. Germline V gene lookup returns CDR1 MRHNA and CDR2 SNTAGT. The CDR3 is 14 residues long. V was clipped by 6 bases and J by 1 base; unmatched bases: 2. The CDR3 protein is CASRPSGNTGELFF. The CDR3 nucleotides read TGTGCCAGCAGGCCTAGCGGGAACACCGGGGAGCTGTTTTTT.

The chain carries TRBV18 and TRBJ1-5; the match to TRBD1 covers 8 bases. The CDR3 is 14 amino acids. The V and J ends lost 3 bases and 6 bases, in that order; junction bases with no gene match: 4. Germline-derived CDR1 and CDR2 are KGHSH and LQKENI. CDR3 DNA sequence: TGTGCCAGCTCACCGGACAGGGAGGCTCAGCCCCAGCATTTT. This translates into CASSPDREAQPQHF. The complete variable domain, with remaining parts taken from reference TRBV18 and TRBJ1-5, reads NAGVMQNPRHLVRRRGQEARLRCSPMKGHSHVYWYRQLPEEGLKFMVYLQKENIIDESGMPKERFSAEFPKEGPSILRIQQVVRGDSAAYFCASSPDREAQPQHFGDGTRLSIL.

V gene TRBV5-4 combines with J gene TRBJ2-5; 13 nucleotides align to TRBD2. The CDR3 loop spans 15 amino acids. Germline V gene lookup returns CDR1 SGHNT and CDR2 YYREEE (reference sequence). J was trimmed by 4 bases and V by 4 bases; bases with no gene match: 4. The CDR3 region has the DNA TGTGCCAGCAGCACTGGACTAGCGGGAGTAGAGACCCAGTACTTC. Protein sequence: CASSTGLAGVETQYF. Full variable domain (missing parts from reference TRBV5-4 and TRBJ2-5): ETGVTQSPTHLIKTRGQQVTLRCSSQSGHNTVSWYQQALGQGPQFIFQYYREEENGRGNFPPRFSGLQFPNYSSELNVNALELDDSALYLCASSTGLAGVETQYFGPGTRLLVL.

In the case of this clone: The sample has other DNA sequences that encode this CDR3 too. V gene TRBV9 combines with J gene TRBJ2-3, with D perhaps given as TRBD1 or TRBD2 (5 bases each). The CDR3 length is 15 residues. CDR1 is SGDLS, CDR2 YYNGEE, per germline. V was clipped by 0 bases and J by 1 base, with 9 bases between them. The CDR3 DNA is TGTGCCAGCAGCGTAGTGGGGGTGGGCACAGATACGCAGTATTTT. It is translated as CASSVVGVGTDTQYF.

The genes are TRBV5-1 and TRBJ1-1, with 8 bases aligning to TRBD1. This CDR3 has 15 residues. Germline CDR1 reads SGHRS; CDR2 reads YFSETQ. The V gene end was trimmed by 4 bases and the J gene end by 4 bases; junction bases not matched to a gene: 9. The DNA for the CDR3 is TGCGCCAGCAGCGACGGACAGGGTTCAGGCACTGAAGCTTTCTTT. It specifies CASSDGQGSGTEAFF.

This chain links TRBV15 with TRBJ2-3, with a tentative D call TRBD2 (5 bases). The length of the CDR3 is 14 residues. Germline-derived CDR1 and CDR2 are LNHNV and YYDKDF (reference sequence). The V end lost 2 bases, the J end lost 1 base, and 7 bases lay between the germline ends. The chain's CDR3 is CATSRLAGTDTQYF. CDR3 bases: TGTGCCACCAGCAGACTAGCCGGCACAGATACGCAGTATTTT.

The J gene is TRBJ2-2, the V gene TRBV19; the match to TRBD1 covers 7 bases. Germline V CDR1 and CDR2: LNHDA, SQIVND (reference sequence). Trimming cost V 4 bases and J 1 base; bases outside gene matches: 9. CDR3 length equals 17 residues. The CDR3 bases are TGTGCCAGTAGTAACGACAGGGAACCCCAGAACACCGGGGAGCTGTTTTTT. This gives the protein CASSNDREPQNTGELFF.

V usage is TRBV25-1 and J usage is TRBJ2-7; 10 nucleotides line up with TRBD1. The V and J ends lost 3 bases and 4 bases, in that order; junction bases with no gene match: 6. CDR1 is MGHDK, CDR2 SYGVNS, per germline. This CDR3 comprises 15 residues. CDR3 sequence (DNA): TGTGCCAGCAGTGATCCTGGACAGGGGGATTACGAGCAGTACTTC. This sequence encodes CASSDPGQGDYEQYF.

CDR3 nucleotide sequence: TGTGCCAGTAGTACGACAGCGGCTGGAAACACCATATATTTT. Encoded protein: CASSTTAAGNTIYF. The chain carries TRBV19 and TRBJ1-3; D is possibly TRBD1 (5 bases). V lost 4 bases to trimming and J lost 2 bases, with 9 bases between them. The CDR3 loop spans 14 amino acids. Germline V lookup: CDR1 LNHDA, CDR2 SQIVND (reference sequence).

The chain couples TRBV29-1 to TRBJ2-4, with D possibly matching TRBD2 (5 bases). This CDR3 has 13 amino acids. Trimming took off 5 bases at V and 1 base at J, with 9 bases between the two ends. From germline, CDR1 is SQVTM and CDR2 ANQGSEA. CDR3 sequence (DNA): TGCAGCGTTTACGGGGAGGCCAAAAACATTCAGTACTTC. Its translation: CSVYGEAKNIQYF. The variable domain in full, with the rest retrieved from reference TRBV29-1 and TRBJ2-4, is SAVISQKPSRDICQRGTSLTIQCQVDSQVTMMFWYRQQPGQSLTLIATANQGSEATYESGFVIDKFPISRPNLTFSTLTVSNMSPEDSSIYLCSVYGEAKNIQYFGAGTRLSVL.

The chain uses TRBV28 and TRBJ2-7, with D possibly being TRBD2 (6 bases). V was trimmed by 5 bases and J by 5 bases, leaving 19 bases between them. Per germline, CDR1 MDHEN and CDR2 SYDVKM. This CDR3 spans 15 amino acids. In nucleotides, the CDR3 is TGTGCCAGCAGTCCCCCGGAGGGCCCGGGCCACGAGCAGTACTTC. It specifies CASSPPEGPGHEQYF.

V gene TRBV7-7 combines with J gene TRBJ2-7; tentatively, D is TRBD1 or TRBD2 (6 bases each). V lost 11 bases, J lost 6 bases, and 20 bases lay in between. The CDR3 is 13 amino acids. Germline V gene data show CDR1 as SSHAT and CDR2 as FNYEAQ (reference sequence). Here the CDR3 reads CAVGGGSLSEQYF. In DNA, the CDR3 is TGTGCCGTAGGAGGGGGATCCCTCTCCGAGCAGTACTTC.

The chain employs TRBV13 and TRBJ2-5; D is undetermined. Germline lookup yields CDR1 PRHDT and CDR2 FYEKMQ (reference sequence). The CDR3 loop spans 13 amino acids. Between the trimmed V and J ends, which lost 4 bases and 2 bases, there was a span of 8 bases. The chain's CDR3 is CASSSRSQETQYF. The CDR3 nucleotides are TGTGCCAGCAGCTCACGGTCGCAAGAGACCCAGTACTTC.

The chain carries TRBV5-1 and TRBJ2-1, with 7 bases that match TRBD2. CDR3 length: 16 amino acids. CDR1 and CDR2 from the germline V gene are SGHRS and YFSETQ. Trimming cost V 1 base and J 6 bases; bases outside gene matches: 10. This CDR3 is CASSLTAGVLSNEQFF. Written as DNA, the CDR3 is TGCGCCAGCAGCTTGACTGCGGGAGTCTTATCCAATGAGCAGTTCTTC.

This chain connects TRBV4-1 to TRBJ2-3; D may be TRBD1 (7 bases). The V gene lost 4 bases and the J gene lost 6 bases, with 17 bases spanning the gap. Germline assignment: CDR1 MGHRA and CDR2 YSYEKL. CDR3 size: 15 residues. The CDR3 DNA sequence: TGCGCCAGCAGCCTCTGGACAGGACTACGGGATACGCAGTATTTT. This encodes CASSLWTGLRDTQYF.

CDR3: CAISEADRLAGIVADTQYF. The CDR3 DNA is TGTGCCATCAGTGAGGCAGACAGGCTAGCGGGAATTGTGGCAGATACGCAGTATTTT. This chain uses TRBV10-3 with TRBJ2-3, with 9 positions matching TRBD2. The CDR3 is 19 residues long. J lost 4 bases, V lost 2 bases, and 16 bases had no gene match. Germline V lookup: CDR1 ENHRY, CDR2 SYGVKD.

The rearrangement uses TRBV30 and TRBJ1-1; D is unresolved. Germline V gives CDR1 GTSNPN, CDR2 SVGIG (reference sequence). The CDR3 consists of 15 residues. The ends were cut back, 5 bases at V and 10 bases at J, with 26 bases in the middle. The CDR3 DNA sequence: TGTGCCTGGCTATCCGCGGCTGGGAACAGCTGGACAGCTTTCTTT. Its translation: CAWLSAAGNSWTAFF. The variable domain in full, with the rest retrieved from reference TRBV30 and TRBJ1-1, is SQTIHQWPATLVQPVGSPLSLECTVEGTSNPNLYWYRQAAGRGLQLLFYSVGIGQISSEVPQNLSASRPQDRQFILSSKKLLLSDSGFYLCAWLSAAGNSWTAFFGQGTRLTVV.